The T cell receptor beta chain under discussion was sequenced for a study of PD-1 blockade in classical Hodgkin lymphoma. Study-wide results and limits: Repertoires differed for reasons still undefined, possibly disease activity or prior therapy. A reduction in baseline TCR diversity was reportedly seen in newly diagnosed patients relative to healthy donors.

Concerning this clone itself: Its specificity is not known.

Time point specified: newly diagnosed, previously untreated cHL patient sample. From thawed PBMCs, CD8+ T cells were isolated by magnetic negative selection. Comparator PBMCs were from newly diagnosed, untreated classical Hodgkin lymphoma. Clones were read by immunoSEQ multiplex PCR, and TCRdb kept only the in-frame ones, dropping some. Among about 9,300 clones listed, around 90% were seen once. The receptor's source is a human donor with classical Hodgkin lymphoma. Sequencing input: CD8+ T cells from blood.

The CDR3 protein is CASSDARKETQYF. In nucleotides, the CDR3 is TGTGCCAGCAGTGATGCCCGTAAAGAGACCCAGTACTTC. The gene calls are TRBV6-1 and TRBJ2-5, with D unresolved. The CDR3 runs to 13 residues. Trimming removed 3 bases from V and 3 bases from J, with 8 bases in between. In germline, CDR1 is MNHNS, CDR2 SASEGT.